This entry lists 23 T cell receptor beta chains sequenced from one sample in a study of cytomegalovirus exposure and HLA in healthy donors. The primer mix had 60 Vbeta and 13 Jbeta primers. This table comes from immunoSEQ multiplex PCR, and its TCRdb copy is limited to in-frame clones, with some not included. In the table there are 110,000 or so clones, around three quarters of which are singletons. Sequencing was done on a sample of PBMCs. The receptors here all came from a female donor in good health and CMV-seronegative.

This clone was seen once. V usage is TRBV6-5 and J usage is TRBJ1-3; 9 bases fit TRBD1. Germline V gene data show CDR1 as MNHEY and CDR2 as SVGAGI. V gave up 0 bases and J gave up 1 base; unmatched junction bases: 1. The CDR3 is 16 residues long. The CDR3 nucleotides read TGTGCCAGCAGTTACTCGGGACAGGGATCTGGAAACACCATATATTTT. Amino acids: CASSYSGQGSGNTIYF.

The chain employs TRBV5-5 and TRBJ2-3; D is ambiguous. Trimming pared 2 bases from V and 6 bases from J, leaving 10 bases between. The CDR3 has 13 residues. Per the germline V gene, CDR1 is SGHKS and CDR2 is YYEKEE (reference sequence). CDR3 protein: CASSLVLQDTQYF. CDR3 sequence (DNA): TGTGCCAGCAGCTTAGTCCTGCAGGATACGCAGTATTTT.

This sequence joins TRBV30 and TRBJ1-2; 8 bases line up with TRBD1. Germline V lookup: CDR1 GTSNPN, CDR2 SVGIG (reference sequence). This CDR3 comprises 16 residues. Trimming at V came to 0 bases and at J to 0 bases, leaving 6 bases not matched to a gene. The CDR3 spells CAWSVEGTGANYGYTF. CDR3 nucleotides: TGTGCCTGGAGTGTAGAGGGGACAGGCGCTAACTATGGCTACACCTTC.

The rearrangement uses TRBV13 and TRBJ2-1; no definite D call. The V end was cut by 5 bases, the J end by 11 bases, with 16 bases between. From germline, CDR1 is PRHDT and CDR2 FYEKMQ (reference sequence). CDR3 size: 13 residues. The DNA for the CDR3 is TGTGCCAGCAGCGTCCGGGTCGCGCAGAAGCAGTTCTTC. It specifies CASSVRVAQKQFF.

This rearrangement joins TRBV27 to TRBJ2-4, with D unresolved. This CDR3 region has 11 residues. The V end lost 8 bases, the J end lost 5 bases, and 7 bases lay between the germline ends. Per germline, CDR1 MNHEY and CDR2 SMNVEV (reference sequence). The CDR3: CASGRENIQYF. The CDR3 DNA sequence: TGTGCCAGCGGCCGGGAAAACATTCAGTACTTC.

The CDR3 DNA is TGTGCCAGTAGTAAGCAGGTACAGGGGCGCCTAGACCCACAAGAGACCCAGTACTTC. Its protein product is CASSKQVQGRLDPQETQYF. The chain couples TRBV19 to TRBJ2-5, with 7 bases matching TRBD1. Unmatched junction bases numbered 19, after V lost 4 bases and J lost 2 bases. This CDR3 comprises 19 residues. Per the germline V gene, CDR1 is LNHDA and CDR2 is SQIVND (reference sequence).

This chain connects TRBV7-9 to TRBJ2-1; D gene uncertain. CDR3 length equals 12 residues. V shed 1 base and J shed 9 bases, with 7 bases lying between them. Looked up from germline, CDR1 is SEHNR and CDR2 is FQNEAQ (reference sequence). The DNA for the CDR3 is TGTGCCAGCAGCTTAGTGCGCGGTGAGCAGTTCTTC. Protein sequence: CASSLVRGEQFF.

Note on this clone: At one end the junction does not follow the germline gene, possibly because of a read error. The gene calls are TRBV7-7 and TRBJ2-1; no reliable D call. Germline values: CDR1 SSHAT, CDR2 FNYEAQ (reference sequence). The CDR3 is 13 residues long. The CDR3 DNA reads TGTGCTAGCAGCTTAAGGAGCTCCGATGAGCAGTTCTTC. Translation gives CASSLRSSDEQFF.

The chain links TRBV5-5 to TRBJ2-1, with 7 bases matching TRBD1. CDR1 and CDR2 (germline): SGHKS, YYEKEE (reference sequence). CDR3 size: 14 residues. After removal of 0 bases from V and 8 bases from J, the junction contained 5 bases not matched to a gene. The CDR3 coding sequence is TGTGCCAGCAGCTTGGACTACAGGGGTGATGAGCAGTTCTTC. Its translation is CASSLDYRGDEQFF. Based on the CDR3 plus reference TRBV5-5 and TRBJ2-1, the full variable domain is DAGVTQSPTHLIKTRGQQVTLRCSPISGHKSVSWYQQVLGQGPQFIFQYYEKEERGRGNFPDRFSARQFPNYSSELNVNALLLGDSALYLCASSLDYRGDEQFFGPGTRLTVL.

The CDR3: CASSPGQSQETQYF. The CDR3 DNA follows: TGTGCCAGCAGCCCAGGACAGTCACAAGAGACCCAGTACTTC. The chain couples TRBV11-2 to TRBJ2-5, with a possible D match to TRBD1 (6 bases). Trimming left V 5 bases short and J 2 bases short, with 12 bases between. The length of the CDR3 is 14 residues. CDR1 and CDR2 from the germline V gene are SGHAT and FQNNGV.

This clone was picked up one time. The sample has other DNA sequences that encode this CDR3 too. The rearrangement uses TRBV13 and TRBJ1-2, with D possibly TRBD1 on 6 matching bases. CDR1 is PRHDT, CDR2 FYEKMQ, per germline (reference sequence). The CDR3 runs to 13 residues. Trimming removed 2 bases at V and 4 bases at J, with 8 bases between. Written as DNA, the CDR3 is TGTGCCAGCAGCTTATTAGGGGGCTATGGCTACACCTTC. Amino acid sequence: CASSLLGGYGYTF.

In DNA form, the CDR3 reads TGTGCCACTTTTGCCAGGGGGTACTACAATGAGCAGTTCTTC. Amino acid sequence: CATFARGYYNEQFF. V usage is TRBV27 and J usage is TRBJ2-1; TRBD1 matches 7 bases. J gave up 3 bases and V 10 bases, and 9 bases lay outside the gene matches. CDR1 MNHEY and CDR2 SMNVEV come from the germline V gene (reference sequence). The CDR3 loop spans 14 amino acids.

This clone was recorded once. One end of the junction fails to match germline, which may point to a read error. The chain uses TRBV7-9 and TRBJ1-5, with TRBD1 as a possible D gene (5 bases). Germline values: CDR1 SEHNR, CDR2 FQNEAQ (reference sequence). The CDR3 is 15 residues long. The CDR3 reads CSSSSGGYSNQPQHF. For the CDR3, the DNA is TGTTCCAGCAGCTCTGGGGGGTATAGCAATCAGCCCCAGCATTTT.

The chain employs TRBV19 and TRBJ2-4; 8 bases map to TRBD1. CDR3 length: 13 residues. The V gene's germline CDR1 is LNHDA and CDR2 SQIVND (reference sequence). J was trimmed by 8 bases and V by 5 bases; bases with no gene match: 5. CDR3 in amino acids: CASSVPQGDIQYF. The CDR3 coding sequence is TGTGCCAGTAGTGTCCCACAGGGGGACATTCAGTACTTC.

This clone has just a few counts. The chain carries TRBV7-9 and TRBJ1-4; 9 bases map to TRBD1. There are 14 residues in the CDR3. Germline CDR1 reads SEHNR; CDR2 reads FQNEAQ (reference sequence). J lost 10 bases, V lost 3 bases, and 6 bases had no gene match. CDR3 nucleotide sequence: TGTGCCAGCAGCTTGGACAGGGGAAAAGGAAAACTGTTTTTT. Protein sequence: CASSLDRGKGKLFF.

The CDR3 reads CASSLLAGDEQFF. The CDR3 DNA reads TGTGCCAGTAGTTTACTAGCGGGCGATGAGCAGTTCTTC. This chain links TRBV19 with TRBJ2-1; 9 positions match TRBD2. The CDR3 has 13 amino acids. The junction had 4 bases not matched to a gene; V was cut back by 5 bases and J by 8 bases. The germline V gene encodes CDR1 LNHDA and CDR2 SQIVND (reference sequence). Based on the CDR3 plus reference TRBV19 and TRBJ2-1, the full variable domain is DGGITQSPKYLFRKEGQNVTLSCEQNLNHDAMYWYRQDPGQGLRLIYYSQIVNDFQKGDIAEGYSVSREKKESFPLTVTSAQKNPTAFYLCASSLLAGDEQFFGPGTRLTVL.

The chain employs TRBV29-1 and TRBJ1-2; D might be TRBD1 (6 bases). CDR3 length: 11 residues. V was clipped by 5 bases and J by 4 bases, with 8 bases between them. The germline V gene encodes CDR1 SQVTM and CDR2 ANQGSEA. CDR3 amino acids: CSVRDTYGYTF. As DNA, the CDR3 is TGCAGCGTTCGGGACACCTATGGCTACACCTTC. Full variable domain (remainder filled in from reference TRBV29-1 and TRBJ1-2): SAVISQKPSRDICQRGTSLTIQCQVDSQVTMMFWYRQQPGQSLTLIATANQGSEATYESGFVIDKFPISRPNLTFSTLTVSNMSPEDSSIYLCSVRDTYGYTFGSGTRLTVV.

This clone was counted between two and nine times. The chain uses TRBV5-4 and TRBJ2-3; D perhaps matches TRBD2 (6 bases). Germline CDR1 is SGHNT and CDR2 is YYREEE (reference sequence). The CDR3 runs to 14 residues. V lost 0 bases to trimming and J lost 3 bases, with 8 bases between them. The CDR3 nucleotides are TGTGCCAGCAGCTTGGCTCGGGGGACAGATACGCAGTATTTT. The encoded protein is CASSLARGTDTQYF.

V gene TRBV30 combines with J gene TRBJ1-2; 7 bases line up with TRBD1. Per the germline V gene, CDR1 is GTSNPN and CDR2 is SVGIG (reference sequence). Trimming took 3 bases from V and 3 from J; bases not matched to a gene: 4. The CDR3 is 13 amino acids. The CDR3 protein is CAWSPDRDYGYTF. The CDR3 nucleotides read TGTGCCTGGAGCCCAGACAGGGACTATGGCTACACCTTC.

This clone came up a few times. The chain recombines TRBV7-9 with TRBJ2-1; 10 bases match TRBD1. The CDR3 has 17 residues. Germline V lookup: CDR1 SEHNR, CDR2 FQNEAQ (reference sequence). J lost 9 bases, V lost 5 bases, and 16 bases had no gene match. CDR3 protein: CASSHRDRGVAAFEQFF. The CDR3 DNA is TGTGCCAGCAGCCACCGGGACAGGGGAGTCGCTGCATTTGAGCAGTTCTTC. Together with reference TRBV7-9 and TRBJ2-1, the CDR3 gives the full variable domain: DTGVSQNPRHKITKRGQNVTFRCDPISEHNRLYWYRQTLGQGPEFLTYFQNEAQLEKSRLLSDRFSAERPKGSFSTLEIQRTEQGDSAMYLCASSHRDRGVAAFEQFFGPGTRLTVL.

V and J are TRBV4-2 and TRBJ2-7; TRBD2 matches 11 bases. CDR3 size: 16 residues. V shed 0 bases and J 1 base; nucleotides not matched to a gene: 2. CDR1 is LGHNA, CDR2 YNFKEQ, per germline. This CDR3 reads CASSQETSGESYEQYF. CDR3 nucleotides: TGTGCCAGCAGCCAAGAGACTAGCGGGGAGTCCTACGAGCAGTACTTC.

This clone was seen only a few times. The rearrangement joins TRBV4-1 to TRBJ2-1; TRBD1 matches at 8 bases. Germline V gene sequence: CDR1 MGHRA, CDR2 YSYEKL. V lost 1 base and J lost 6; bases outside the gene matches: 5. This CDR3 region has 15 residues. For the CDR3, the DNA is TGCGCCAGCAGCCAAGCTCAGGGGGCGCGCAATGAGCAGTTCTTC. Amino acids: CASSQAQGARNEQFF.

The chain couples TRBV19 to TRBJ2-7; TRBD1 aligns across 10 bases. Germline loops: CDR1 LNHDA, CDR2 SQIVND (reference sequence). This CDR3 region has 15 residues. The J segment lost 8 bases and the V segment lost 4 bases, leaving 11 bases of the junction unmatched. For the CDR3, the DNA is TGTGCCAGTAGTACTCCCGGGACAGGGGTTGGGAAGCAGTACTTC. This sequence encodes CASSTPGTGVGKQYF.